The 25 T cell receptor beta chains below all came from one sample that was sequenced in a study of response to subunit inactivated influenza vaccine. From the RT-PCR reads, TCRdb called clonotypes with MiXCR, one entry per CDR3 protein. The sample has hundreds of thousands of distinct CDR3 sequences, about 25% seen once. Sequenced here: CD4+ T cells sorted from PBMCs, sampled 5 days after vaccination. The receptors were gathered from a man aged 45-60 years who received an inactivated influenza vaccine.

This clonotype was seen only a few times. V gene TRBV20-1 combines with J gene TRBJ2-7, with D perhaps matching TRBD2 (6 bases). The V end lost 7 bases, the J end lost 5 bases, and 15 bases lay between the germline ends. Germline V gene sequence: CDR1 DFQATT, CDR2 SNEGSKA (reference sequence). This CDR3 is built from 12 residues. CDR3 amino acids: CSGWRAGNEQYF. Here the CDR3 DNA reads TGCAGTGGATGGAGGGCCGGCAACGAGCAGTACTTC.

In this sample, this clonotype turned up a few times. The chain couples TRBV7-9 to TRBJ2-7, with D unclear. The germline V gene has CDR1 SEHNR and CDR2 FQNEAQ (reference sequence). This CDR3 contains 14 residues. Between the trimmed V and J ends, which lost 8 bases and 3 bases, there was a span of 17 bases. CDR3 nucleotides: TGTGCCAGCGCCACGGCCCCCAGCTACTACGAGCAGTACTTC. It specifies CASATAPSYYEQYF.

V is TRBV10-3 and J is TRBJ2-1; 12 bases align to TRBD2. V was clipped by 5 bases and J by 9 bases; unmatched bases: 8. Germline V gene data show CDR1 as ENHRY and CDR2 as SYGVKD. The CDR3 length is 15 residues. The CDR3 is CAISLTSGGFGEQFF. For the CDR3, the DNA is TGTGCCATCAGTTTGACTAGCGGGGGATTCGGTGAGCAGTTCTTC.

This clonotype has a handful of counts. V usage is TRBV20-1 and J usage is TRBJ2-7; D perhaps matches TRBD2 (6 bases). Trimming took 3 bases from V and 3 from J, leaving 9 bases between them. This CDR3 spans 12 amino acids. Germline values: CDR1 DFQATT, CDR2 SNEGSKA (reference sequence). This CDR3 is CSASGSLYEQYF. DNA for the CDR3: TGCAGTGCTAGCGGGAGCCTCTACGAGCAGTACTTC.

The J gene is TRBJ2-5, the V gene TRBV5-6; 7 positions match TRBD2. J lost 3 bases, V lost 2 bases, and 4 bases had no gene match. CDR1 SGHDT and CDR2 YYEEEE come from the germline V gene. The CDR3 covers 14 residues. The CDR3 DNA is TGTGCCAGCAGCTTCAGTCTAGCGGAAGAGACCCAGTACTTC. Residues: CASSFSLAEETQYF.

CDR3 protein: CASSRSIGRGTDTQYF. The CDR3 DNA follows: TGTGCCAGCAGTCGCTCGATAGGCAGGGGCACAGATACGCAGTATTTT. The rearrangement links TRBV7-7 to TRBJ2-3; a possible D gene is TRBD1 (5 bases). From germline, CDR1 is SSHAT and CDR2 FNYEAQ (reference sequence). V was cut by 6 bases and J by 1 base, with 17 bases left in between. This CDR3 has 16 residues.

The V gene is TRBV12-3 or TRBV12-4, the J gene TRBJ2-7; 10 bases are shared with TRBD1. Unmatched junction bases numbered 8, after V lost 6 bases and J lost 3 bases. The CDR3 contains 15 residues. The CDR3 region is CASSARQGAGYEQYF. As DNA, the CDR3 is TGTGCCAGCAGCGCTCGACAGGGGGCGGGCTACGAGCAGTACTTC.

This clonotype was recorded a few times. The chain combines TRBV7-9 with TRBJ1-1; 7 nucleotides line up with TRBD1. This CDR3 is 14 amino acids long. The germline V gene has CDR1 SEHNR and CDR2 FQNEAQ (reference sequence). V dropped 5 bases and J dropped 0; count of bases not matched to a gene: 3. CDR3 amino acids: CASSAGQVNTEAFF. The CDR3 region has the DNA TGTGCCAGCAGCGCAGGACAGGTGAACACTGAAGCTTTCTTT.

This clonotype came up many times. The chain recombines TRBV7-2 with TRBJ2-7; possible D gene TRBD1, 6 bases. Germline lookup yields CDR1 SGHTA and CDR2 FQGNSA. V lost 0 bases and J lost 0, with 21 bases in between. The CDR3 consists of 19 residues. DNA of the CDR3: TGTGCCAGCAGCTTAGCGGAAGGGGTGAGAGGACAGTTCTCCTACGAGCAGTACTTC. It codes for CASSLAEGVRGQFSYEQYF.

The J gene is TRBJ1-6, the V gene TRBV4-1; D gene ambiguous. Germline V CDR1 and CDR2: MGHRA, YSYEKL. Trimming took 5 bases from V and 7 from J, leaving 18 bases between them. The length of the CDR3 is 16 residues. The chain's CDR3 is CASSKHMGDGNSPLHF. The CDR3 bases are TGCGCCAGCAGCAAGCACATGGGTGATGGGAATTCACCCCTCCACTTT.

The chain recombines TRBV7-2 with TRBJ1-2, with D hard to call. The CDR3 runs to 14 residues. From germline, CDR1 is SGHTA and CDR2 FQGNSA. Between the trimmed V and J ends, which lost 6 bases and 5 bases, there was a span of 16 bases. CDR3 in DNA: TGTGCCAGCAGTCCCTGGACTAGGGCATATGGCTACACCTTC. The encoded protein is CASSPWTRAYGYTF.

J is TRBJ1-1 and V is TRBV6-1; TRBD1 agrees at 7 bases. Trimming cost V 6 bases and J 2 bases; bases outside gene matches: 9. Germline CDR1 reads MNHNS; CDR2 reads SASEGT. This CDR3 region has 15 residues. CDR3 DNA sequence: TGTGCCAGCAGCGAGGGGGCCGTAACTAACACTGAAGCTTTCTTT. This gives the protein CASSEGAVTNTEAFF.

This clonotype was detected many times. The chain uses TRBV28 and TRBJ2-1, with a tentative D call TRBD2 (6 bases). This CDR3 region has 13 residues. Germline values: CDR1 MDHEN, CDR2 SYDVKM. The V and J ends lost 7 bases and 9 bases respectively, with 16 bases between them. This CDR3 is CASNSPGGAEQFF. The CDR3 bases are TGTGCCAGCAATTCCCCAGGAGGGGCTGAGCAGTTCTTC.

This chain joins TRBV28 and TRBJ1-5; TRBD1 agrees at 7 bases. V lost 5 bases, J lost 0 bases, and 7 bases stayed unmatched. This CDR3 has 16 residues. The V gene's germline CDR1 is MDHEN and CDR2 SYDVKM. The CDR3 here is CASSPTGTYSNQPQHF. DNA of the CDR3: TGTGCCAGCAGTCCGACAGGGACATATAGCAATCAGCCCCAGCATTTT.

This clonotype appeared many times. The rearrangement uses TRBV15 and TRBJ2-1; 10 positions match TRBD2. Losses at the gene ends were 2 bases for V and 2 bases for J; bases not matched to a gene: 3. Germline values: CDR1 LNHNV, CDR2 YYDKDF (reference sequence). The CDR3 is 16 residues long. The CDR3 loop is CATSRLAGAAYNEQFF. The CDR3 DNA sequence: TGTGCCACCAGCAGACTAGCGGGGGCAGCCTACAATGAGCAGTTCTTC.

In this sample, this clonotype turned up many times. V gene TRBV28 combines with J gene TRBJ1-2, with D uncertain. Germline lookup yields CDR1 MDHEN and CDR2 SYDVKM. The CDR3 is 12 residues long. V was pared by 6 bases and J by 1 base, with 6 bases between. CDR3 DNA: TGTGCCAGCAGCCTAAATAACTATGGCTACACCTTC. Translation gives CASSLNNYGYTF.

The table lists this clonotype with many counts. The V gene is TRBV5-1, the J gene TRBJ1-1; D may be TRBD1 (6 bases). The CDR3 is made up of 13 amino acids. Germline V gene lookup returns CDR1 SGHRS and CDR2 YFSETQ. The germline V and J ends were trimmed by 4 bases and 1 base, with 8 bases remaining between them. The CDR3 protein is CASSEQGNTEAFF. CDR3 nucleotide sequence: TGCGCCAGCAGCGAACAGGGGAACACTGAAGCTTTCTTT.

This clonotype came up a few times. The V gene is TRBV12-3 or TRBV12-4, the J gene TRBJ1-2, with D unclear. The CDR3 is 15 amino acids. The V end was cut by 2 bases, the J end by 6 bases, with 16 bases between. For the CDR3, the DNA is TGTGCCAGCAGTTTACGCAAGGCCCCAAGGGATGGCTACACCTTC. Translating gives CASSLRKAPRDGYTF.

The rearrangement links TRBV9 to TRBJ2-1, with 7 bases aligning to TRBD2. This CDR3 contains 17 residues. V gave up 0 bases and J gave up 3 bases; unmatched junction bases: 9. Germline lookup yields CDR1 SGDLS and CDR2 YYNGEE. The CDR3, as DNA: TGTGCCAGCAGCGTAGCTTTGCGGGGGAGTGGCTACAATGAGCAGTTCTTC. Translated: CASSVALRGSGYNEQFF.

This clonotype was recorded a few times. The V call is TRBV28, the J call TRBJ2-1; 8 positions agree with TRBD2. This CDR3 is 15 amino acids long. Trimming at V came to 2 bases and at J to 7 bases, leaving 7 bases not matched to a gene. CDR1 and CDR2 from the germline V gene are MDHEN and SYDVKM. The CDR3 DNA sequence: TGTGCCAGCAGTTTACCGGGAGGGCCAGTAAATGAGCAGTTCTTC. Translation: CASSLPGGPVNEQFF. Looking up the rest from reference TRBV28 and TRBJ2-1 gives the full variable domain: DVKVTQSSRYLVKRTGEKVFLECVQDMDHENMFWYRQDPGLGLRLIYFSYDVKMKEKGDIPEGYSVSREKKERFSLILESASTNQTSMYLCASSLPGGPVNEQFFGPGTRLTVL.

This chain connects TRBV7-6 to TRBJ2-1; 14 bases are a match to TRBD2. CDR1 SGHVS and CDR2 FNYEAQ come from the germline V gene. The junction had 10 bases not matched to a gene; V was cut back by 5 bases and J by 4 bases. This CDR3 has 18 amino acids. CDR3 in amino acids: CASSPYPRTSGGYNEQFF. The CDR3 DNA reads as TGTGCCAGCAGCCCATACCCTCGGACTAGCGGGGGGTACAATGAGCAGTTCTTC.

This clonotype was picked up a small number of times. The J gene is TRBJ1-2, the V gene TRBV29-1; D call uncertain. This CDR3 spans 12 amino acids. The ends were cut back, 4 bases at V and 6 bases at J, with 12 bases in the middle. Germline CDR1 reads SQVTM; CDR2 reads ANQGSEA. CDR3 loop: CSVGEGLNGYTF. The DNA of the CDR3 is TGCAGCGTTGGGGAAGGTCTGAATGGCTACACCTTC.

Regarding this clonotype: One end of the junction does not line up with germline, which may come from a read error. The chain is built from TRBV20-1 and TRBJ2-2; 10 bases agree with TRBD2. The CDR3 loop spans 16 amino acids. Germline V gene lookup returns CDR1 DFQATT and CDR2 SNEGSKA (reference sequence). The DNA of the CDR3 is TGCTGTGCTAGAGCTAGCGGGAGTGGGTACACCGGGGAGCTGTTTTTT. Translating gives CCARASGSGYTGELFF.

This clonotype was recorded a few times. This chain uses TRBV12-3 or TRBV12-4 with TRBJ1-5; D call uncertain. Trimming removed 6 bases at V and 2 bases at J, with 8 bases between. The CDR3 has 13 amino acids. In DNA, the CDR3 is TGTGCCAGCAGCTTACGCCGCAATCAGCCCCAGCATTTT. Its translation: CASSLRRNQPQHF.

This clonotype was counted a few times. V is TRBV20-1 and J is TRBJ2-7, with 10 nucleotides matching TRBD2. V lost 6 bases and J lost 3; bases outside the gene matches: 5. Germline V CDR1 and CDR2: DFQATT, SNEGSKA (reference sequence). This CDR3 is 13 amino acids long. The CDR3 here is CSAKGLAFYEQYF. DNA of the CDR3: TGCAGTGCCAAGGGACTAGCGTTCTACGAGCAGTACTTC.